The source of this TCR beta chain is a study of OX40 agonist ivuxolimab in advanced cancers. Germline V gene sequence: CDR1 SEHNR, CDR2 FQNEAQ (reference sequence). This CDR3 comprises 13 residues. The V gene lost 8 bases and the J gene lost 6 bases, with 14 bases spanning the gap. Clones were read by immunoSEQ multiplex PCR, and TCRdb kept only the in-frame ones, dropping some. The sample shows about 56,000 clones, about nine tenths of them seen only once. The sequence was collected from an adult with an advanced solid tumor such as melanoma, head and neck, liver or kidney cancer. The chain is built from TRBV7-9 and TRBJ2-1; no definite D call. This specimen consisted of CD4+ or CD8+ T cells sorted from blood, obtained in a trial of the OX40 agonist ivuxolimab. The CDR3 is CASPSPASNEQFF. DNA for the CDR3: TGTGCCAGCCCTTCCCCGGCTTCCAATGAGCAGTTCTTC.